The 29 T cell receptor beta chains listed next were all sequenced from one sample in a study of blood T cell repertoires in COVID-19. Data came from immunoSEQ multiplex PCR; TCRdb stores just in-frame clones and leaves some out. The profile shows 150,000 to 190,000 clones, approximately 73% of them singletons. The sample was peripheral blood. These receptors were taken from a woman of 80 years or more with acute or convalescent COVID-19.

This chain uses TRBV7-9 with TRBJ1-2; TRBD1 might be the D (6 bases). Trimming shortened V by 3 bases and J by 8 bases, and 10 bases separated the two germline ends. Germline V gene data show CDR1 as SEHNR and CDR2 as FQNEAQ (reference sequence). The CDR3 has 12 amino acids. The CDR3 bases are TGTGCCAGCAGCTTCGGACAGACCGGCTACACCTTC. Protein: CASSFGQTGYTF.

The chain is built from TRBV5-1 and TRBJ2-2; TRBD2 is a possible D gene (5 bases). Germline CDR1 is SGHRS and CDR2 is YFSETQ. V was clipped by 6 bases and J by 1 base, with 16 bases between them. This CDR3 contains 16 residues. CDR3: CASTELVTRNTGELFF. The CDR3 coding sequence is TGCGCCAGCACCGAATTAGTCACTAGGAACACCGGGGAGCTGTTTTTT. The full variable domain, in which reference TRBV5-1 and TRBJ2-2 provide the parts outside the CDR3, is KAGVTQTPRYLIKTRGQQVTLSCSPISGHRSVSWYQQTPGQGLQFLFEYFSETQRNKGNFPGRFSGRQFSNSRSEMNVSTLELGDSALYLCASTELVTRNTGELFFGEGSRLTVL.

J is TRBJ2-7 and V is TRBV18; 9 bases map to TRBD2. V lost 6 bases and J lost 3; bases outside the gene matches: 12. Per germline, CDR1 KGHSH and CDR2 LQKENI. The CDR3 runs 16 residues. CDR3 region: CASSSTSGTSIYEQYF. DNA of the CDR3: TGTGCCAGCTCTTCAACTTCCGGGACTAGCATCTACGAGCAGTACTTC. The complete variable domain, with remaining parts taken from reference TRBV18 and TRBJ2-7, reads NAGVMQNPRHLVRRRGQEARLRCSPMKGHSHVYWYRQLPEEGLKFMVYLQKENIIDESGMPKERFSAEFPKEGPSILRIQQVVRGDSAAYFCASSSTSGTSIYEQYFGPGTRLTVT.

The gene calls are TRBV14 and TRBJ2-7; 10 positions match TRBD1. The CDR3 is 14 amino acids. The V and J ends lost 4 bases and 3 bases, in that order; junction bases with no gene match: 3. Germline loops: CDR1 SGHDN, CDR2 FVKESK. CDR3 DNA: TGTGCCAGCAGCCCCGGGACAGGGGTCTACGAGCAGTACTTC. Translated: CASSPGTGVYEQYF. The full variable domain, completed using reference TRBV14 and TRBJ2-7, is EAGVTQFPSHSVIEKGQTVTLRCDPISGHDNLYWYRRVMGKEIKFLLHFVKESKQDESGMPNNRFLAERTGGTYSTLKVQPAELEDSGVYFCASSPGTGVYEQYFGPGTRLTVT.

This clone was detected only once. The chain has TRBV3-1 (or the pseudogene TRBV3-2) and TRBJ1-1; no clear D. Trimming removed 7 bases at V and 5 bases at J, with 17 bases between. Per germline, CDR1 LGHDT and CDR2 YNNKEL (reference sequence). This CDR3 has 14 amino acids. The CDR3 region is CASTSGVGSTEAFF. As DNA, the CDR3 is TGTGCCAGCACCTCGGGTGTCGGTAGTACTGAAGCTTTCTTT.

The chain couples TRBV9 to TRBJ1-1; possibly TRBD1 for D (6 bases). The CDR3 has 15 amino acids. Germline CDR1 is SGDLS and CDR2 is YYNGEE. The V and J ends lost 3 bases and 5 bases respectively, with 17 bases between them. The CDR3 DNA is TGTGCCAGCAGCGCGAGGGGGGGCACGGGTACTGAAGCTTTCTTT. Translation gives CASSARGGTGTEAFF.

This chain joins TRBV30 and TRBJ1-1; no clear D. Trimming took 4 bases from V and 1 from J, leaving 4 bases between them. The CDR3 is 11 residues long. Germline V gives CDR1 GTSNPN, CDR2 SVGIG (reference sequence). CDR3 sequence (DNA): TGTGCCTGGATCTGGAACACTGAAGCTTTCTTT. Amino acid sequence: CAWIWNTEAFF.

This clone was observed a few times. The V and J genes are TRBV5-1 and TRBJ2-1; D gene uncertain. This CDR3 is built from 13 residues. Germline V gives CDR1 SGHRS, CDR2 YFSETQ. Trimming shortened V by 3 bases and J by 5 bases, and 9 bases separated the two germline ends. The CDR3 DNA sequence: TGCGCCAGCAGCTACGACAACGACAATGAGCAGTTCTTC. Its translation is CASSYDNDNEQFF.

The chain couples TRBV9 to TRBJ2-1, with D tentatively TRBD2 (5 bases). This CDR3 is 15 amino acids long. With 0 bases removed from V and 7 bases from J, the gap between germline ends came to 14 bases. Per germline, CDR1 SGDLS and CDR2 YYNGEE. CDR3 DNA: TGTGCCAGCAGCGTAGCTCTAGCAGGCCTGAATGAGCAGTTCTTC. Amino acids: CASSVALAGLNEQFF.

This rearrangement joins TRBV7-9 to TRBJ2-5; 12 bases line up with TRBD2. Per the germline V gene, CDR1 is SEHNR and CDR2 is FQNEAQ (reference sequence). V was clipped by 6 bases and J by 3 bases; unmatched bases: 2. The CDR3 totals 14 residues. The CDR3 DNA follows: TGTGCCAGCAGACGACTAGCGGGAGAAGAGACCCAGTACTTC. As protein: CASRRLAGEETQYF.

This rearrangement joins TRBV4-2 to TRBJ1-1; D is undetermined. V lost 0 bases and J 1 base, leaving 15 bases between the germline ends. Germline loops: CDR1 LGHNA, CDR2 YNFKEQ. This CDR3 has 17 residues. CDR3 loop: CASSQDPRSVGNTEAFF. The CDR3, as DNA: TGTGCCAGCAGCCAAGACCCCAGGTCGGTGGGGAACACTGAAGCTTTCTTT.

V and J are TRBV6-5 and TRBJ1-4, with 12 bases fitting TRBD1. Per germline, CDR1 MNHEY and CDR2 SVGAGI. This CDR3 comprises 16 residues. The V gene end was trimmed by 0 bases and the J gene end by 8 bases; junction bases not matched to a gene: 4. The CDR3 bases are TGTGCCAGCAGTTACTCATGGGACAGGGGGCACGAAAAACTGTTTTTT. As protein: CASSYSWDRGHEKLFF.

This chain connects TRBV18 to TRBJ1-5, with 7 bases identical to TRBD1. CDR3 length: 16 amino acids. Germline CDR1 and CDR2: KGHSH and LQKENI. V was pared by 6 bases and J by 6 bases, with 14 bases of the junction left unmatched. Written as DNA, the CDR3 is TGTGCCAGCTCCCAAACAGGGGCCAGATATGCTCAGCCCCAGCATTTT. Its translation is CASSQTGARYAQPQHF.

This clone was picked up a small number of times. V and J are TRBV19 and TRBJ1-5; maybe TRBD1 (6 bases). Germline V lookup: CDR1 LNHDA, CDR2 SQIVND (reference sequence). This CDR3 comprises 12 residues. V was pared by 7 bases and J by 7 bases, with 11 bases between. The CDR3, as DNA: TGTGCCAGTAACTACAGGGACCAGCCCCAGCATTTT. This codes for CASNYRDQPQHF.

The chain joins TRBV24-1 to TRBJ2-1, with D perhaps matching TRBD1 (5 bases). Germline values: CDR1 KGHDR, CDR2 SFDVKD. The CDR3 has 15 residues. Trimming took off 3 bases at V and 7 bases at J, with 15 bases between the two ends. The CDR3 nucleotides are TGTGCCACCAGTGATCCAGGGTCAGTTGGAAATGAGCAGTTCTTC. Residues: CATSDPGSVGNEQFF.

This chain uses TRBV20-1 with TRBJ2-2, with D perhaps TRBD2 (5 bases). The CDR3 runs 11 residues. The germline CDR1 and CDR2 sequences are DFQATT and SNEGSKA (reference sequence). The CDR3 sequence: CTGEFAGELFF. The CDR3 DNA is TGCACCGGGGAGTTCGCCGGGGAGCTGTTTTTT.

The V gene is TRBV24-1, the J gene TRBJ1-2; 7 nucleotides match TRBD1. With V trimmed by 2 bases and J by 7 bases, 3 bases remained unmatched. The CDR3 runs to 13 residues. Per the germline V gene, CDR1 is KGHDR and CDR2 is SFDVKD. DNA for the CDR3: TGTGCCACCAGTGATTGGAGGACAGGTGGCTACACCTTC. This codes for CATSDWRTGGYTF.

This clone was detected a few times. The chain couples TRBV5-1 to TRBJ2-6; D perhaps matches TRBD2 (6 bases). The CDR3 sequence is 15 residues long. V shed 4 bases and J shed 6 bases, with 14 bases lying between them. Germline assignment: CDR1 SGHRS and CDR2 YFSETQ. In nucleotides, the CDR3 is TGCGCCAGCAGCATCCCAGGAGGGTTGGCCAACGTCCTGACTTTC. Protein sequence: CASSIPGGLANVLTF.

The chain uses TRBV7-9 and TRBJ1-4; 7 nucleotides agree with TRBD1. The CDR3 extends over 19 amino acids. Germline V CDR1 and CDR2: SEHNR, FQNEAQ (reference sequence). V gave up 5 bases and J gave up 0 bases; unmatched junction bases: 15. In DNA, the CDR3 is TGTGCCAGCAGCGTTGGTGTGACAGGGCTTTCTTCAACTAATGAAAAACTGTTTTTT. This codes for CASSVGVTGLSSTNEKLFF.

The chain is built from TRBV19 and TRBJ1-3; 8 bases are a match to TRBD1. V lost 5 bases to trimming and J lost 4 bases; unmatched junction nucleotides: 4. The CDR3 spans 14 residues. CDR1 and CDR2 from the germline V gene are LNHDA and SQIVND (reference sequence). CDR3 sequence (DNA): TGTGCCAGTAGTGACAGGGGTACCGGAAACACCATATATTTT. Translation gives CASSDRGTGNTIYF. Full variable domain (rest looked up from reference TRBV19 and TRBJ1-3): DGGITQSPKYLFRKEGQNVTLSCEQNLNHDAMYWYRQDPGQGLRLIYYSQIVNDFQKGDIAEGYSVSREKKESFPLTVTSAQKNPTAFYLCASSDRGTGNTIYFGEGSWLTVV.

The chain carries TRBV12-3 or TRBV12-4 and TRBJ1-6; D possibly corresponds to TRBD1 (6 bases). The CDR3 runs 13 residues. V was trimmed by 6 bases and J by 10 bases, leaving 13 bases between them. In DNA, the CDR3 is TGTGCCAGCAGCCAGGGAGGGGGATCACCCCTCCACTTT. It translates to CASSQGGGSPLHF.

The CDR3 DNA reads as TGTGCCAGCAGTTCCGTTCCCCGAGGACACCCGAAATCCTACGAGCAGTACTTC. Encoded protein: CASSSVPRGHPKSYEQYF. The chain combines TRBV6-4 with TRBJ2-7, with D possibly matching TRBD1 (5 bases). The V and J ends lost 5 bases and 1 base respectively, with 24 bases between them. The CDR3 contains 18 residues. Germline CDR1 MRHNA, CDR2 SNTAGT.

This sequence joins TRBV14 and TRBJ2-2; 10 bases are a match to TRBD1. V lost 6 bases, J lost 7 bases, and 8 bases stayed unmatched. The CDR3 length is 15 residues. Germline assignment: CDR1 SGHDN and CDR2 FVKESK. The CDR3 DNA follows: TGTGCCAGCAGGACCGGGACAGGGGATGACGGGGAGCTGTTTTTT. It translates to CASRTGTGDDGELFF.

This clone was recorded only once. The rearrangement links TRBV30 to TRBJ1-2, with D maybe TRBD1 (5 bases). Germline values: CDR1 GTSNPN, CDR2 SVGIG (reference sequence). This CDR3 region has 14 residues. V was clipped by 0 bases and J by 3 bases, with 11 bases between them. CDR3 region: CAWSVSAGHYGYTF. CDR3 DNA: TGTGCCTGGAGTGTAAGCGCGGGACACTATGGCTACACCTTC.

The V call is TRBV4-1, the J call TRBJ2-1; tentative D call: TRBD2 (5 bases). The CDR3 has 15 residues. Trimming took 0 bases from V and 3 from J, leaving 9 bases between them. CDR1 is MGHRA and CDR2 is YSYEKL in the germline V gene. The CDR3 sequence is CASSQETGFYNEQFF. The CDR3 nucleotides read TGCGCCAGCAGCCAAGAGACGGGGTTCTACAATGAGCAGTTCTTC.

The rearrangement uses TRBV9 and TRBJ1-6; D possibly corresponds to TRBD1 (6 bases). The germline V gene encodes CDR1 SGDLS and CDR2 YYNGEE. Between the trimmed V and J ends, which lost 0 bases and 9 bases, there was a span of 10 bases. The CDR3 runs to 14 residues. The CDR3 DNA reads TGTGCCAGCAGCGTAGGTCAGGGGCTTTCACCCCTCCACTTT. Translation: CASSVGQGLSPLHF.

The CDR3 sequence is CASSQDYNTEAFF. The CDR3 coding sequence is TGTGCCAGCAGCCAAGATTATAACACTGAAGCTTTCTTT. This rearrangement joins TRBV4-2 to TRBJ1-1; D not certain. The length of the CDR3 is 13 residues. Per germline, CDR1 LGHNA and CDR2 YNFKEQ. V was clipped by 0 bases and J by 2 bases, with 4 bases between them.

The rearrangement uses TRBV27 and TRBJ1-6; D gene ambiguous. Per the germline V gene, CDR1 is MNHEY and CDR2 is SMNVEV (reference sequence). This CDR3 has 16 residues. The V end was cut by 0 bases, the J end by 0 bases, with 6 bases between. The CDR3, as DNA: TGTGCCAGCAGTTTATCAAGGAGCTCCTATAATTCACCCCTCCACTTT. This gives the protein CASSLSRSSYNSPLHF.

This chain uses TRBV12-5 with TRBJ2-1; possibly TRBD1 for D (6 bases). The length of the CDR3 is 15 residues. V was clipped by 2 bases and J by 3 bases, with 11 bases between them. Germline CDR1 reads LGHNT; CDR2 reads FRNRAP. The CDR3 region is CASGLIGGYYNEQFF. The CDR3, as DNA: TGTGCTAGTGGTTTGATAGGGGGATACTACAATGAGCAGTTCTTC.